This T cell receptor beta chain emerged from a study of shared clonotypes between healthy human individuals. An assay was performed, and its level was deep. Each subset's genomic DNA was shared equally among a number of immunoSEQ plates. Sequencing was performed with immunoSEQ multiplex PCR; in TCRdb, only in-frame clones are kept and a portion is missing. The sample consists of 530,000 or so clones, 75% to 80% of them appearing once. A remark on this clone: This sample also contains other DNA sequences that code for the same CDR3.

Each sample came from a Caucasian adult donor living in Nashville, Tennessee. J was trimmed by 2 bases and V by 5 bases; bases with no gene match: 0. Germline lookup yields CDR1 SGHVS and CDR2 FQNEAQ. The CDR3 is 13 residues long. The V and J genes are TRBV7-8 and TRBJ1-5, with 7 bases matching TRBD1. What was sequenced was PBMCs. This clonotype was sampled from a woman aged 40 to 50 in good health. Some clones in this sample may be carry-over from other donors' samples. The CDR3 sequence: CASSTGGNQPQHF. CDR3 DNA: TGTGCCAGCAGCACAGGGGGCAATCAGCCCCAGCATTTT.